The clone carrying this T cell receptor (beta chain) appeared once. This specimen belongs to a study of blood T cell repertoires in COVID-19. Across the whole study: PBMCs, B-cell-depleted T cells, or T cells were the source of the cDNA or gDNA that made up the material.

TCRdb's table, derived via immunoSEQ multiplex PCR, lists solely in-frame clones and lacks some. Among roughly 250,000 clones listed, roughly 81% were seen once. V was shortened by 4 bases and J by 2 bases, with 12 bases between the two germline ends. The CDR3 loop spans 15 amino acids. From germline, CDR1 is LGHDT and CDR2 YNNKEL (reference sequence). The rearrangement uses TRBV3-1 (or the pseudogene TRBV3-2) and TRBJ2-1, with a weak D call TRBD2 (6 bases). The sample was peripheral blood. This TCR was sampled from a man in his forties with acute or convalescent COVID-19. The DNA for the CDR3 is TGTGCCAGCAGCCGGGACTTAGGAGCCTACAATGAGCAGTTCTTC. Translating it yields CASSRDLGAYNEQFF.